The 23 T cell receptor beta chains given below trace back to one sample, sequenced in a study of control samples from healthy donors and cancer patients. Clones were read by immunoSEQ multiplex PCR, and TCRdb kept only the in-frame ones, dropping some. The table records 40,000 to 55,000 clones, 91% of them present only once. Sequencing used PBMCs. All receptors come from a woman in her 40s with head and neck cancer.

The chain carries TRBV5-1 and TRBJ2-1; TRBD1 is a possible D gene (6 bases). The CDR3 length is 19 residues. Germline loops: CDR1 SGHRS, CDR2 YFSETQ. V lost 0 bases and J lost 7, with 26 bases in between. CDR3 nucleotide sequence: TGCGCCAGCAGCTTGGGTCGCTATACAGGGTTGGGGACGGGGAATGAGCAGTTCTTC. This gives the protein CASSLGRYTGLGTGNEQFF. Supplemented by reference TRBV5-1 and TRBJ2-1, the full variable domain reads KAGVTQTPRYLIKTRGQQVTLSCSPISGHRSVSWYQQTPGQGLQFLFEYFSETQRNKGNFPGRFSGRQFSNSRSEMNVSTLELGDSALYLCASSLGRYTGLGTGNEQFFGPGTRLTVL.

J is TRBJ1-2 and V is TRBV19; maybe TRBD1 (6 bases). Looked up from germline, CDR1 is LNHDA and CDR2 is SQIVND (reference sequence). V was cut by 3 bases and J by 4 bases, with 15 bases left in between. This CDR3 has 15 residues. The CDR3 DNA follows: TGTGCCAGTAGTATGGTGGGGGGCCGCGGCTATGGCTACACCTTC. This encodes CASSMVGGRGYGYTF.

This clone was seen a single time. This chain uses TRBV4-1 with TRBJ1-4; D is unresolved. This CDR3 spans 16 amino acids. From germline, CDR1 is MGHRA and CDR2 YSYEKL. Trimming cost V 3 bases and J 8 bases, with 19 bases left between them. The CDR3 region is CASSHPGTKSWEKLFF. The CDR3 nucleotides read TGCGCCAGCAGCCACCCTGGAACTAAAAGTTGGGAAAAACTGTTTTTT.

The V gene is TRBV25-1, the J gene TRBJ1-2, with D possibly TRBD1 on 6 matching bases. Trimming cost V 3 bases and J 0 bases, with 11 bases left between them. The CDR3 runs 15 residues. Germline-derived CDR1 and CDR2 are MGHDK and SYGVNS. The chain's CDR3 is CASSDPGQANYGYTF. CDR3 DNA: TGTGCCAGCAGTGATCCGGGACAAGCTAACTATGGCTACACCTTC.

The chain has TRBV5-4 and TRBJ1-6, with D uncertain. The length of the CDR3 is 14 residues. The V end was cut by 2 bases, the J end by 8 bases, with 11 bases between. The germline gives CDR1 SGHNT, CDR2 YYREEE (reference sequence). The CDR3 sequence is CASSFVGPYSPLHF. In DNA form, the CDR3 reads TGTGCCAGCAGCTTTGTGGGCCCCTATTCACCCCTCCACTTT.

A remark on this clone: Without the conserved terminal phenylalanine or tryptophan, this CDR3 likely stems from a read error. The limits of the CDR3 on the DNA are not certain, so only TCRdb's listed CDR3 is given. The CDR3 sequence: CASSKKGSLV. The chain joins TRBV21-1 to TRBJ1-1. TRBV21-1 is listed as a pseudogene. The CDR3 length is 10 residues, termini included.

The V call is TRBV30, the J call TRBJ1-1; TRBD1 matches 10 bases. With V trimmed by 5 bases and J by 0 bases, 3 bases remained unmatched. The CDR3 spans 14 residues. CDR1 is GTSNPN and CDR2 is SVGIG in the germline V gene (reference sequence). DNA for the CDR3: TGTGCCTGGGACAGGGGGCGGGTGAACACTGAAGCTTTCTTT. This translates into CAWDRGRVNTEAFF.

The chain joins TRBV19 to TRBJ2-6; no reliable D call. Looked up from germline, CDR1 is LNHDA and CDR2 is SQIVND (reference sequence). The CDR3 sequence is 17 residues long. Trimming pared 6 bases from V and 0 bases from J, leaving 15 bases between. CDR3 region: CASSAETVNSGANVLTF. The CDR3 bases are TGTGCCAGTAGCGCCGAGACGGTGAACTCTGGGGCCAACGTCCTGACTTTC.

The gene calls are TRBV3-1 (or the pseudogene TRBV3-2) and TRBJ1-2, with TRBD1 identical over 8 bases. Germline CDR1 reads LGHDT; CDR2 reads YNNKEL (reference sequence). With 1 base clipped from V and 8 bases from J, the junction kept 12 bases outside the gene matches. The CDR3 runs to 16 residues. CDR3: CASSQADRAFSQGYTF. The DNA for the CDR3 is TGTGCCAGCAGCCAAGCGGACAGGGCCTTTTCTCAGGGCTACACCTTC.

The chain carries TRBV27 and TRBJ1-2; 7 bases are a match to TRBD1. After removal of 5 bases from V and 8 bases from J, the junction contained 11 bases not matched to a gene. This CDR3 has 14 residues. Germline CDR1 and CDR2: MNHEY and SMNVEV (reference sequence). The CDR3 DNA is TGTGCCAGCAGTGGGGGACAGTGGCCGGGGGGCTACACCTTC. This translates into CASSGGQWPGGYTF.

The chain joins TRBV2 to TRBJ2-3, with TRBD2 matching 14 bases. V lost 5 bases and J lost 5; bases outside the gene matches: 6. This CDR3 spans 16 amino acids. Per germline, CDR1 SNHLY and CDR2 FYNNEI. The CDR3 reads CASSRLAGGPVDTQYF. The CDR3 DNA reads as TGTGCCAGCAGTCGACTAGCGGGGGGGCCGGTAGATACGCAGTATTTT.

V gene TRBV18 combines with J gene TRBJ1-5; the D is unclear. In germline, CDR1 is KGHSH, CDR2 LQKENI. The CDR3 spans 15 residues. Trimming cost V 3 bases and J 2 bases, with 11 bases left between them. The CDR3 nucleotides read TGTGCCAGCTCACCTCGTGACGCGGGCAATCAGCCCCAGCATTTT. Protein product: CASSPRDAGNQPQHF.

The chain joins TRBV5-1 to TRBJ2-7; no clear D gene. V shed 0 bases and J shed 2 bases, with 12 bases lying between them. Germline CDR1 SGHRS, CDR2 YFSETQ. CDR3 length: 15 amino acids. CDR3 sequence (DNA): TGCGCCAGCAGCTTGGGGGGTTTCGAAGCCTACGAGCAGTACTTC. Protein sequence: CASSLGGFEAYEQYF.

The chain recombines TRBV5-4 with TRBJ2-3, with TRBD1 identical over 8 bases. Trimming removed 0 bases from V and 2 bases from J; junction bases left unmatched: 5. Germline values: CDR1 SGHNT, CDR2 YYREEE (reference sequence). The length of the CDR3 is 16 residues. The CDR3 loop reads CASSLGGTGPTDTQYF. The CDR3 coding sequence is TGTGCCAGCAGCTTGGGTGGGACAGGCCCCACAGATACGCAGTATTTT.

The chain carries TRBV30 and TRBJ1-1; D gene unclear. Germline V gives CDR1 GTSNPN, CDR2 SVGIG (reference sequence). CDR3 length: 13 amino acids. Deletions cut 4 bases from V and 9 bases from J, with 18 bases between. This CDR3 is CAWTQTGPGQAFF. The DNA of the CDR3 is TGTGCCTGGACCCAAACCGGGCCCGGTCAAGCTTTCTTT.

The chain recombines TRBV18 with TRBJ1-2; possibly TRBD1 for D (5 bases). Trimming left V 1 base short and J 4 bases short, with 7 bases between. Germline values: CDR1 KGHSH, CDR2 LQKENI. The CDR3 has 13 residues. The CDR3 DNA reads as TGTGCCAGCTCACCACGGGGGACCTATGGCTACACCTTC. This encodes CASSPRGTYGYTF.

The CDR3, as DNA: TGCGCCAGCACCCGGGACAGCTCTGGAAACACCATATATTTT. It yields the protein CASTRDSSGNTIYF. The gene calls are TRBV5-1 and TRBJ1-3, with 7 bases fitting TRBD1. The CDR3 runs to 14 residues. The V and J ends lost 6 bases and 0 bases, in that order; junction bases with no gene match: 3. The germline gives CDR1 SGHRS, CDR2 YFSETQ.

This clone appeared once. V is TRBV30 and J is TRBJ2-1; D is unresolved. Germline CDR1 reads GTSNPN; CDR2 reads SVGIG (reference sequence). Trimming took 1 base from V and 7 from J, leaving 5 bases between them. This CDR3 comprises 11 residues. CDR3 loop: CAWSEWNEQFF. Here the CDR3 DNA reads TGTGCCTGGAGTGAATGGAATGAGCAGTTCTTC.

V gene TRBV30 combines with J gene TRBJ1-3, with D unclear. Germline loops: CDR1 GTSNPN, CDR2 SVGIG (reference sequence). The V end was cut by 3 bases, the J end by 0 bases, with 6 bases between. The CDR3 is 13 residues long. The CDR3 region is CAWRWNSGNTIYF. In nucleotides, the CDR3 is TGTGCCTGGAGGTGGAACTCTGGAAACACCATATATTTT.

The chain is built from TRBV24-1 and TRBJ1-1; 9 bases agree with TRBD1. This CDR3 has 17 residues. The V segment lost 6 bases and the J segment 4 bases; nucleotides outside the gene matches: 14. Germline CDR1 KGHDR, CDR2 SFDVKD. CDR3 nucleotide sequence: TGTGCCACCAGTTCTAAACCGGGACAGGGAGTGAGCACTGAAGCTTTCTTT. It translates to CATSSKPGQGVSTEAFF.

The chain recombines TRBV20-1 with TRBJ1-6; TRBD1 agrees at 7 bases. The CDR3 extends over 11 amino acids. V lost 6 bases, J lost 10 bases, and 3 bases stayed unmatched. Germline-derived CDR1 and CDR2 are DFQATT and SNEGSKA (reference sequence). The CDR3 here is CSAGDSSPLHF. The CDR3 nucleotides are TGCAGTGCCGGGGACAGCTCACCCCTCCACTTT.

The chain joins TRBV7-2 to TRBJ2-1, with TRBD1 as a possible D gene (6 bases). Germline V gives CDR1 SGHTA, CDR2 FQGNSA. This CDR3 comprises 15 residues. V gave up 1 base and J gave up 4 bases, with 11 bases separating them. The CDR3 bases are TGTGCCAGCAGCTTAGGTCAGGGGATGTACAATGAGCAGTTCTTC. This translates into CASSLGQGMYNEQFF. The full variable domain, with the rest looked up from reference TRBV7-2 and TRBJ2-1, is GAGVSQSPSNKVTEKGKDVELRCDPISGHTALYWYRQSLGQGLEFLIYFQGNSAPDKSGLPSDRFSAERTGGSVSTLTIQRTQQEDSAVYLCASSLGQGMYNEQFFGPGTRLTVL.

This clone was observed a single time. The chain has TRBV19 and TRBJ2-1; 8 nucleotides align to TRBD2. Trimming cost V 1 base and J 10 bases; bases outside gene matches: 12. This CDR3 has 16 amino acids. The germline V gene has CDR1 LNHDA and CDR2 SQIVND (reference sequence). CDR3 DNA sequence: TGTGCCAGTAGTATAGCCGGGACTAGGGGTCTTACGGAGCAGTTCTTC. This gives the protein CASSIAGTRGLTEQFF.